These 20 T cell receptor beta chains came from one sample sequenced in a study of T cell repertoires in cytomegalovirus infection (dated by TCRdb to between 2017 and 2020). TCRdb shows the sequencer as Illumina HiSeq 1500. TCRdb reran the public reads through fastp at Q25 and MiXCR, keeping productive beta chains. Rows matching on CDR3 protein sequence are summarized as one entry with the most common DNA and genes. The table for this sample lists hundreds of thousands of distinct CDR3 sequences; 6.5% of them were counted only once. The top ten constitute around 6.9% of the sample. Material for sequencing was PBMCs. Source of these receptors: a human donor in good health (CMV status not recorded). Some clones in this sample may be carry-over from other donors' samples.

This chain joins TRBV12-5 and TRBJ2-2; TRBD1 matches 7 bases. Unmatched junction bases numbered 2, after V lost 1 base and J lost 3 bases. The germline V gene encodes CDR1 LGHNT and CDR2 FRNRAP. This CDR3 has 15 residues. CDR3 sequence: CASGLGQGDTGELFF. CDR3 nucleotide sequence: TGTGCTAGTGGTTTGGGACAGGGAGACACCGGGGAGCTGTTTTTT.

This clonotype was counted many times. The chain uses TRBV2 and TRBJ2-2, with 7 bases matching TRBD2. Germline V gene data show CDR1 as SNHLY and CDR2 as FYNNEI. The CDR3 covers 14 residues. V gave up 5 bases and J gave up 2 bases; unmatched junction bases: 2. The CDR3: CASSWEGNTGELFF. The CDR3 DNA reads as TGTGCCAGCAGTTGGGAGGGAAACACCGGGGAGCTGTTTTTT.

This clonotype was observed at least ten times. J is TRBJ1-1 and V is TRBV2, with a possible D match to TRBD1 (5 bases). V was shortened by 6 bases and J by 1 base, with 12 bases between the two germline ends. The germline CDR1 and CDR2 sequences are SNHLY and FYNNEI. CDR3 length equals 14 residues. In DNA, the CDR3 is TGTGCCAGCAGCGTTGGGGGGTCGAACACTGAAGCTTTCTTT. It is translated as CASSVGGSNTEAFF.

This clonotype showed up many times. This chain connects TRBV5-1 to TRBJ2-5; D may be TRBD1 or TRBD2 (5 bases each). The CDR3 runs to 15 residues. V was shortened by 2 bases and J by 2 bases, with 13 bases between the two germline ends. Germline V gives CDR1 SGHRS, CDR2 YFSETQ. Here the CDR3 DNA reads TGCGCCAGCAGCTTCTACTCGGGACCGCAAGAGACCCAGTACTTC. Translation: CASSFYSGPQETQYF.

This clonotype was seen ten or more times. This sequence joins TRBV7-2 and TRBJ1-2, with 10 bases identical to TRBD1. The CDR3 loop spans 15 amino acids. From germline, CDR1 is SGHTA and CDR2 FQGNSA. V dropped 3 bases and J dropped 4; count of bases not matched to a gene: 5. CDR3 residues: CASSFDRGRGYGYTF. DNA of the CDR3: TGTGCCAGCAGCTTTGACAGGGGGCGCGGCTATGGCTACACCTTC.

On this clonotype: It may be a read error: a sequence one base away is much more abundant. The genes are TRBV6-8 and TRBJ1-1; possibly TRBD1 for D (6 bases). The CDR3 has 16 amino acids. CDR1 is MNHGY and CDR2 is SAAAGT in the germline V gene. CDR3: CAISSTGARGRTEAFF. The CDR3 DNA is TGTGCCATCAGTTCAACGGGGGCGCGAGGAAGGACTGAAGCTTTCTTT.

This clonotype appeared many times. The V call is TRBV20-1, the J call TRBJ2-5; D perhaps matches TRBD1 (7 bases). Germline assignment: CDR1 DFQATT and CDR2 SNEGSKA (reference sequence). This CDR3 is 11 amino acids long. This CDR3 reads CAPEGAETQYF. CDR3 coding DNA: TGCGCCCCGGAGGGGGCGGAGACCCAGTACTTC.

This clonotype appeared many times. The chain carries TRBV6-6 and TRBJ1-2; 7 bases align to TRBD1. V was clipped by 5 bases and J by 8 bases; unmatched bases: 14. CDR3 length: 15 residues. Germline V gene sequence: CDR1 MNHNY, CDR2 SVGAGI (reference sequence). DNA for the CDR3: TGTGCCAGCAGTACGGGACAGCGGCCCGGGGGGGGCTACACCTTC. Protein: CASSTGQRPGGGYTF.

This clonotype has just a few counts. The chain has TRBV5-1 and TRBJ1-1, with TRBD1 matching 10 bases. The V segment lost 4 bases and the J segment 0 bases; nucleotides outside the gene matches: 3. The CDR3 is 15 residues long. Germline assignment: CDR1 SGHRS and CDR2 YFSETQ. CDR3 region: CASSPGTGVNTEAFF. CDR3 in DNA: TGCGCCAGCAGCCCCGGGACAGGGGTGAACACTGAAGCTTTCTTT.

This clonotype showed up many times. The gene calls are TRBV7-2 and TRBJ1-6; D gene ambiguous. Trimming cost V 1 base and J 8 bases, with 9 bases left between them. The CDR3 has 14 residues. The germline gives CDR1 SGHTA, CDR2 FQGNSA. CDR3 sequence reads: CASSLGVRDSPLHF. CDR3 sequence (DNA): TGTGCCAGCAGCTTAGGGGTCAGAGATTCACCCCTCCACTTT. The full variable domain, with the rest looked up from reference TRBV7-2 and TRBJ1-6, is GAGVSQSPSNKVTEKGKDVELRCDPISGHTALYWYRQSLGQGLEFLIYFQGNSAPDKSGLPSDRFSAERTGGSVSTLTIQRTQQEDSAVYLCASSLGVRDSPLHFGNGTRLTVT.

The table lists this clonotype with many counts. J is TRBJ1-2 and V is TRBV27; 7 bases match TRBD1. CDR3 length: 17 residues. CDR1 is MNHEY, CDR2 SMNVEV, per germline (reference sequence). Unmatched junction bases numbered 21, after V lost 6 bases and J lost 8 bases. CDR3 sequence (DNA): TGTGCCAGCAGCAAATGGGGGACAGCACCCGAGAATTCGGGCTACACCTTC. It specifies CASSKWGTAPENSGYTF.

Ten or more counts support this clonotype. This rearrangement joins TRBV20-1 to TRBJ2-5; 11 bases map to TRBD1. The CDR3 is 13 residues long. The germline CDR1 and CDR2 sequences are DFQATT and SNEGSKA (reference sequence). J was trimmed by 6 bases and V by 5 bases; bases with no gene match: 5. The CDR3 is CSALGQGVQTQYF. The DNA of the CDR3 is TGCAGTGCTCTGGGACAGGGGGTGCAGACCCAGTACTTC.

This chain joins TRBV20-1 and TRBJ2-1, with D maybe TRBD2 (6 bases). With 5 bases removed from V and 4 bases from J, the gap between germline ends came to 18 bases. From germline, CDR1 is DFQATT and CDR2 SNEGSKA (reference sequence). This CDR3 contains 15 residues. CDR3 sequence: CSAATEAGAYNEQFF. The DNA of the CDR3 is TGCAGTGCTGCGACCGAAGCGGGCGCTTACAATGAGCAGTTCTTC.

This clonotype was seen ten or more times. The CDR3 DNA is TGTGCCAGTAGTGACGGGGGGAACACCGGGGAGCTGTTTTTT. Protein: CASSDGGNTGELFF. The V gene is TRBV19, the J gene TRBJ2-2; possible D gene TRBD2, 6 bases. Trimming stripped 5 bases from V and 1 base from J, with 8 bases between. The CDR3 extends over 14 amino acids. CDR1 and CDR2 from the germline V gene are LNHDA and SQIVND (reference sequence).

This clonotype was counted a few times. This sequence joins TRBV20-1 and TRBJ1-5; perhaps TRBD1 as D (6 bases). V dropped 1 base and J dropped 3 bases, with 13 bases sitting between them. Germline V lookup: CDR1 DFQATT, CDR2 SNEGSKA (reference sequence). This CDR3 is built from 15 residues. The CDR3 region is CSARVQDSHNQPQHF. In nucleotides, the CDR3 is TGCAGTGCTAGAGTTCAGGACAGTCACAATCAGCCCCAGCATTTT.

This clonotype occurred many times. This chain links TRBV4-3 with TRBJ2-1; maybe TRBD2 (5 bases). There are 15 residues in the CDR3. Germline CDR1 is LGHNA and CDR2 is YSLEER. Between the trimmed V and J ends, which lost 1 base and 8 bases, there was a span of 15 bases. In nucleotides, the CDR3 is TGCGCCAGCAGCCAAGTTACTAGTCCTAAGGATGAGCAGTTCTTC. It specifies CASSQVTSPKDEQFF.

As concerns this clonotype: A much more abundant neighbour one base away suggests this may be a read error. The chain has TRBV27 and TRBJ2-3; D perhaps matches TRBD2 (5 bases). Germline-derived CDR1 and CDR2 are MNHEY and SMNVEV (reference sequence). Trimming left V 10 bases short and J 4 bases short, with 15 bases between. The CDR3 length is 13 residues. CDR3 sequence: CATSPSTPDTQYF. The CDR3 DNA reads TGTGCCACTAGCCCCTCCACACCAGATACGCAGTATTTT.

This clonotype has at least ten counts. The chain is built from TRBV6-2 or TRBV6-3 and TRBJ2-7; the D gene is possibly TRBD1 (6 bases). Germline assignment: CDR1 MNHEY and CDR2 SVGEGT. Trimming stripped 6 bases from V and 2 bases from J, with 14 bases between. The CDR3 runs 14 residues. The CDR3 nucleotides are TGTGCCAGCAGCCGATCCGGGACACCCTACGAGCAGTACTTC. This encodes CASSRSGTPYEQYF.

This clonotype has only a few counts. The chain couples TRBV2 to TRBJ2-7; D may be TRBD1 (8 bases). Germline V CDR1 and CDR2: SNHLY, FYNNEI. The CDR3 spans 18 residues. The germline V and J ends were trimmed by 8 bases and 3 bases, with 29 bases remaining between them. The CDR3 reads CASGREAGGAPLDYEQYF. CDR3 nucleotide sequence: TGTGCCAGCGGGAGGGAGGCAGGGGGCGCCCCTTTAGACTACGAGCAGTACTTC.

This clonotype was seen ten or more times. This chain uses TRBV7-2 with TRBJ2-3; 8 nucleotides line up with TRBD2. Germline V CDR1 and CDR2: SGHTA, FQGNSA. The V and J ends lost 8 bases and 0 bases, in that order; junction bases with no gene match: 10. The CDR3 runs 16 residues. CDR3: CASARLRGGSTDTQYF. The CDR3 bases are TGTGCCAGCGCCCGACTGCGCGGGGGGAGCACAGATACGCAGTATTTT.